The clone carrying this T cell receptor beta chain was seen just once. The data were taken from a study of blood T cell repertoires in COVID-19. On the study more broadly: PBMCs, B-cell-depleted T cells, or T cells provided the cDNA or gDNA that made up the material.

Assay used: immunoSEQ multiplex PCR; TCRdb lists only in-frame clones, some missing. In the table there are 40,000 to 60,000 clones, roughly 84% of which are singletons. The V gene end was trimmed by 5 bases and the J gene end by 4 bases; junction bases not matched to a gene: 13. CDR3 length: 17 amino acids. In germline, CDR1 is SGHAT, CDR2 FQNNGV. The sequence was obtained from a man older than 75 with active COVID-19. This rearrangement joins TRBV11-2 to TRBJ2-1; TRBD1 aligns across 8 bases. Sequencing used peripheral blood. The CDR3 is CASSPPGGRDRYNEQFF. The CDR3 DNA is TGTGCCAGCAGCCCACCCGGTGGCCGGGACAGGTACAATGAGCAGTTCTTC.